Below, 3 T cell receptor beta chains from the same sample are listed, as sequenced in a study of blood T cell dynamics during melanoma immunotherapy. The table came from immunoSEQ multiplex PCR; TCRdb's copy has only in-frame clones and leaves some out. The table records over 14,000 clones, about 83% of them present only once. Time point noted: pre-treatment baseline. The sample here was blood, taken from a patient treated with checkpoint blockade. These receptors all stem from a human donor with melanoma.

The genes are TRBV11-3 and TRBJ2-1; TRBD2 matches at 7 bases. The V and J ends lost 1 base and 5 bases, in that order; junction bases with no gene match: 8. The germline gives CDR1 SGHNT, CDR2 YENEEA. The CDR3 is 16 amino acids. The CDR3 sequence is CASSLGPERGNNEQFF. The CDR3 DNA follows: TGTGCCAGCAGCTTAGGCCCCGAGCGGGGTAACAATGAGCAGTTCTTC. Looking up the rest from reference TRBV11-3 and TRBJ2-1 gives the full variable domain: EAGVVQSPRYKIIEKKQPVAFWCNPISGHNTLYWYLQNLGQGPELLIRYENEEAVDDSQLPKDRFSAERLKGVDSTLKIQPAELGDSAVYLCASSLGPERGNNEQFFGPGTRLTVL.

This sequence joins TRBV7-9 and TRBJ1-6; 9 bases are a match to TRBD1. The germline CDR1 and CDR2 sequences are SEHNR and FQNEAQ (reference sequence). Trimming took 5 bases from V and 8 from J; bases not matched to a gene: 10. There are 16 residues in the CDR3. The CDR3, as DNA: TGTGCCAGCAGCCGTCGGGACAGGGAGGGATATTCACCCCTCCACTTT. Its protein product is CASSRRDREGYSPLHF.

This chain links TRBV19 with TRBJ2-5, with 7 bases fitting TRBD2. CDR3 size: 14 residues. Germline V gene sequence: CDR1 LNHDA, CDR2 SQIVND (reference sequence). V lost 5 bases to trimming and J lost 1 base; unmatched junction nucleotides: 4. The CDR3 protein is CASSSLAVQETQYF. In DNA, the CDR3 is TGTGCCAGTAGTTCCCTAGCGGTCCAAGAGACCCAGTACTTC.